Shown below are 20 T cell receptor beta chains from a single sample sequenced in a study of blood T cell repertoires in COVID-19. The protocol was immunoSEQ multiplex PCR, while the TCRdb copy is restricted to in-frame clones and leaves out a portion. The repertoire holds approximately 300,000 clones, with around nine tenths as singletons. The sequenced material came from PBMCs or T cells enriched from blood (not recorded which). Receptors originate from a young woman who had been exposed to COVID-19.

This rearrangement joins TRBV19 to TRBJ2-2; TRBD2 matches at 11 bases. Losses at the gene ends were 5 bases for V and 4 bases for J; bases not matched to a gene: 9. Germline CDR1 and CDR2: LNHDA and SQIVND (reference sequence). CDR3 length: 17 amino acids. The CDR3 nucleotides are TGTGCCAGTAGTTTCACCCGGACTAGCGGGTCCACCGGGGAGCTGTTTTTT. It encodes CASSFTRTSGSTGELFF.

In DNA, the CDR3 is TGTGCCAGCAGCTTGGCGACAGGGGGGTATGGCTACACCTTC. The encoded protein is CASSLATGGYGYTF. The gene calls are TRBV5-4 and TRBJ1-2; 9 bases fit TRBD1. CDR3 length: 14 amino acids. Germline CDR1 is SGHNT and CDR2 is YYREEE (reference sequence). With 0 bases clipped from V and 5 bases from J, the junction kept 2 bases outside the gene matches.

J is TRBJ1-6 and V is TRBV21-1. TRBV21-1 counts as a pseudogene. The CDR3 contains 17 residues. The CDR3 nucleotides read TGTGCCAGCAGCAAAACGCCTCTGAGCTCCTATAATTCACCCCTCCACTTT. This encodes CASSKTPLSSYNSPLHF.

The V and J genes are TRBV27 and TRBJ1-2; TRBD1 agrees at 8 bases. The CDR3 covers 15 residues. V shed 4 bases, J shed 2 bases, and the junction held 6 bases outside the gene matches. CDR1 is MNHEY and CDR2 is SMNVEV in the germline V gene (reference sequence). The CDR3 region has the DNA TGTGCCAGCAGTTCAGGGGGACAGGTGAACTATGGCTACACCTTC. Encoded protein: CASSSGGQVNYGYTF.

The chain has TRBV30 and TRBJ2-6; TRBD1 matches 9 bases. CDR3 length equals 18 residues. Germline CDR1 GTSNPN, CDR2 SVGIG (reference sequence). With V trimmed by 2 bases and J by 0 bases, 8 bases remained unmatched. As DNA, the CDR3 is TGTGCCTGGAGTAACTGGGGACAGGGAATCTCTGGGGCCAACGTCCTGACTTTC. It codes for CAWSNWGQGISGANVLTF. Full variable domain (missing parts from reference TRBV30 and TRBJ2-6): SQTIHQWPATLVQPVGSPLSLECTVEGTSNPNLYWYRQAAGRGLQLLFYSVGIGQISSEVPQNLSASRPQDRQFILSSKKLLLSDSGFYLCAWSNWGQGISGANVLTFGAGSRLTVL.

The gene calls are TRBV19 and TRBJ1-4, with D tentatively TRBD1 (5 bases). Germline values: CDR1 LNHDA, CDR2 SQIVND (reference sequence). The CDR3 is 14 amino acids. Trimming pared 5 bases from V and 8 bases from J, leaving 15 bases between. The CDR3 here is CASSGHGGREKLFF. Here the CDR3 DNA reads TGTGCCAGTAGTGGACACGGGGGTCGGGAAAAACTGTTTTTT. The full variable domain, rest sourced from reference TRBV19 and TRBJ1-4, is DGGITQSPKYLFRKEGQNVTLSCEQNLNHDAMYWYRQDPGQGLRLIYYSQIVNDFQKGDIAEGYSVSREKKESFPLTVTSAQKNPTAFYLCASSGHGGREKLFFGSGTQLSVL.

This rearrangement joins TRBV18 to TRBJ2-7, with D tentatively TRBD2 (5 bases). The V end was cut by 4 bases, the J end by 1 base, with 11 bases between. The CDR3 has 14 residues. CDR1 KGHSH and CDR2 LQKENI come from the germline V gene. The CDR3 coding sequence is TGTGCCAGCTCACGGGGAGCCGGATCCTACGAGCAGTACTTC. This encodes CASSRGAGSYEQYF.

V is TRBV29-1 and J is TRBJ2-7; no definite D call. The V gene's germline CDR1 is SQVTM and CDR2 ANQGSEA. CDR3 length: 9 residues. The V gene lost 8 bases and the J gene lost 9 bases, with 11 bases spanning the gap. Here the CDR3 reads CSLNSRQYF. CDR3 DNA sequence: TGCAGCTTGAACAGCCGGCAGTACTTC.

The chain links TRBV3-1 (or the pseudogene TRBV3-2) to TRBJ2-7; 9 bases align to TRBD2. The CDR3 has 16 residues. V shed 0 bases and J 7 bases; nucleotides not matched to a gene: 10. Germline CDR1 LGHDT, CDR2 YNNKEL (reference sequence). CDR3 sequence reads: CASSQEGGRGSWEQYF. The CDR3 coding sequence is TGTGCCAGCAGCCAAGAGGGCGGGAGGGGTTCGTGGGAGCAGTACTTC.

This chain connects TRBV10-3 to TRBJ2-7; 9 nucleotides align to TRBD1. CDR3 size: 14 residues. Germline V CDR1 and CDR2: ENHRY, SYGVKD. V trimming: 7 bases; J trimming: 5 bases; junction bases outside the gene matches: 9. CDR3: CAINPGQGRDEQYF. Here the CDR3 DNA reads TGTGCCATCAACCCGGGACAGGGCAGGGACGAGCAGTACTTC.

In DNA form, the CDR3 reads TGTGCCAGCAGCGTAGGTGGGGGGGCTCCCCACTACGAGCAGTACTTC. Its translation is CASSVGGGAPHYEQYF. The chain recombines TRBV9 with TRBJ2-7; D perhaps matches TRBD2 (7 bases). The CDR3 consists of 16 residues. The germline V and J ends were trimmed by 0 bases and 3 bases, with 16 bases remaining between them. The germline CDR1 and CDR2 sequences are SGDLS and YYNGEE.

The chain couples TRBV5-6 to TRBJ1-6; D is unresolved. The V gene lost 0 bases and the J gene lost 10 bases, with 14 bases spanning the gap. Germline CDR1 SGHDT, CDR2 YYEEEE. The CDR3 has 15 amino acids. CDR3 amino acids: CASSLGQRLLSPLHF. CDR3 in DNA: TGTGCCAGCAGCTTGGGGCAGCGGTTATTATCACCCCTCCACTTT.

V gene TRBV28 combines with J gene TRBJ2-4; TRBD1 is a possible D gene (5 bases). V dropped 6 bases and J dropped 1 base, with 10 bases sitting between them. This CDR3 contains 14 residues. Germline V CDR1 and CDR2: MDHEN, SYDVKM. The CDR3: CASSASGAKNIQYF. The CDR3 DNA follows: TGTGCCAGCAGCGCATCAGGGGCCAAAAACATTCAGTACTTC. Full variable domain (remainder filled in from reference TRBV28 and TRBJ2-4): DVKVTQSSRYLVKRTGEKVFLECVQDMDHENMFWYRQDPGLGLRLIYFSYDVKMKEKGDIPEGYSVSREKKERFSLILESASTNQTSMYLCASSASGAKNIQYFGAGTRLSVL.

This chain joins TRBV6-5 and TRBJ1-6; D is ambiguous. Germline-derived CDR1 and CDR2 are MNHEY and SVGAGI. V lost 4 bases, J lost 9 bases, and 16 bases lay in between. The CDR3 spans 15 residues. CDR3 residues: CASSSSGQASSPLHF. The CDR3 coding sequence is TGTGCCAGCAGTTCAAGCGGGCAAGCAAGTTCACCCCTCCACTTT.

V and J are TRBV3-1 (or the pseudogene TRBV3-2) and TRBJ1-6; 8 nucleotides line up with TRBD1. The CDR3 consists of 14 residues. Germline CDR1 is LGHDT and CDR2 is YNNKEL (reference sequence). V dropped 4 bases and J dropped 10; count of bases not matched to a gene: 6. CDR3: CASSLGQGWSPLHF. As DNA, the CDR3 is TGTGCCAGCAGCCTTGGACAGGGCTGGTCACCCCTCCACTTT.

This chain links TRBV2 with TRBJ1-1, with a weak D call TRBD1 (6 bases). Trimming stripped 6 bases from V and 1 base from J, with 9 bases between. The CDR3 has 13 residues. CDR1 SNHLY and CDR2 FYNNEI come from the germline V gene. The CDR3 DNA reads as TGTGCCAGCAGGACGGGACAGAACACTGAAGCTTTCTTT. Translation: CASRTGQNTEAFF.

The CDR3 loop is CASSLAVEETQYF. The CDR3 bases are TGCGCCAGCAGCTTGGCGGTCGAAGAGACCCAGTACTTC. The rearrangement links TRBV5-1 to TRBJ2-5; no reliable D call. Looked up from germline, CDR1 is SGHRS and CDR2 is YFSETQ. The CDR3 contains 13 residues. V was shortened by 0 bases and J by 3 bases, with 6 bases between the two germline ends. The full variable domain, completed using reference TRBV5-1 and TRBJ2-5, is KAGVTQTPRYLIKTRGQQVTLSCSPISGHRSVSWYQQTPGQGLQFLFEYFSETQRNKGNFPGRFSGRQFSNSRSEMNVSTLELGDSALYLCASSLAVEETQYFGPGTRLLVL.

V usage is TRBV9 and J usage is TRBJ2-1; maybe TRBD1 (5 bases). The V gene lost 0 bases and the J gene lost 0 bases, with 13 bases spanning the gap. This CDR3 comprises 17 residues. The germline V gene encodes CDR1 SGDLS and CDR2 YYNGEE. The CDR3, as DNA: TGTGCCAGCAGCGTAGTGCAAGGGGCCTCCTCCTACAATGAGCAGTTCTTC. It translates to CASSVVQGASSYNEQFF. The full variable domain, in which reference TRBV9 and TRBJ2-1 provide the parts outside the CDR3, is DSGVTQTPKHLITATGQRVTLRCSPRSGDLSVYWYQQSLDQGLQFLIQYYNGEERAKGNILERFSAQQFPDLHSELNLSSLELGDSALYFCASSVVQGASSYNEQFFGPGTRLTVL.

The chain employs TRBV5-1 and TRBJ1-5, with D possibly TRBD1 on 5 matching bases. The CDR3 totals 17 residues. Trimming left V 0 bases short and J 1 base short, with 14 bases between. The germline CDR1 and CDR2 sequences are SGHRS and YFSETQ. Written as DNA, the CDR3 is TGCGCCAGCAGCTTGGGGGAGGGGTTGGCGAGCAATCAGCCCCAGCATTTT. Translated: CASSLGEGLASNQPQHF.

The gene calls are TRBV7-8 and TRBJ2-5; tentatively, D is TRBD2 (5 bases). The CDR3 extends over 13 amino acids. Germline CDR1 is SGHVS and CDR2 is FQNEAQ. Trimming took off 4 bases at V and 2 bases at J, with 8 bases between the two ends. This chain's CDR3 is CASSSRGQETQYF. For the CDR3, the DNA is TGTGCCAGCAGCTCCCGGGGACAAGAGACCCAGTACTTC.